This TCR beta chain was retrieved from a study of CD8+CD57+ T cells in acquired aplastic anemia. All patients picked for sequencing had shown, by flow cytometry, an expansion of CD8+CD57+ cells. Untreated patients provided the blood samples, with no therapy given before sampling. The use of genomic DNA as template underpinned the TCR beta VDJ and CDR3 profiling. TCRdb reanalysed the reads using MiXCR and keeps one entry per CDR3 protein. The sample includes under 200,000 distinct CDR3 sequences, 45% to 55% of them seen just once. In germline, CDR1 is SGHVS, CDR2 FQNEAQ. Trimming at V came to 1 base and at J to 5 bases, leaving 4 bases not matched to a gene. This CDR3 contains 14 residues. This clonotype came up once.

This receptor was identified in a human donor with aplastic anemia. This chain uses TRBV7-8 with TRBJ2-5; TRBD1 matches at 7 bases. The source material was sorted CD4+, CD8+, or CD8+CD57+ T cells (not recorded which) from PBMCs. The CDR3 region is CASSLDRGEETQYF. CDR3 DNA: TGTGCCAGCAGCTTAGACAGGGGCGAGGAGACCCAGTACTTC.